This T cell receptor beta chain stems from a study of T-cell reconstitution after alpha-beta-depleted transplantation in children. Findings and limits, study-wide: At one year after transplant, newly produced T cells mostly accounted for T-cell counts and diversity. Reports say that about two months after transplant, the alpha-beta T cells came out of several hundred graft clones that had expanded. Surviving recipient T cells and intrathymic progenitors accounted for some patients' high TCRbeta diversity at day 60.

Germline lookup yields CDR1 SQVTM and CDR2 ANQGSEA. Trimming removed 5 bases from V and 2 bases from J; junction bases left unmatched: 3. CDR3 length: 14 amino acids. As for this clonotype: Its target is unknown.

Preparation of the TCRbeta library used unique molecular identifiers. TCRdb reprocessed the PCR reads with MiXCR, giving one entry per CDR3 protein. Of around 490,000 distinct CDR3 sequences listed, around 10% were seen once; the top ten hold less than 15%. This TCR derives from a female patient between 2 and 15 years old who had a stem cell transplant for aplastic anemia, so the T cells may come from the graft donor. The material sequenced was PBMCs, mostly from graft donor cells, taken 180 days after TCRalphabeta/CD19-depleted stem cell transplant. The rearrangement uses TRBV29-1 and TRBJ2-2, with 9 bases lining up with TRBD2. The DNA for the CDR3 is TGCAGCGTTAGCGGGAGGCCTAACACCGGGGAGCTGTTTTTT. This codes for CSVSGRPNTGELFF.